The TCR beta chain under discussion was sequenced for a study of T cell responses to AZD1222 COVID-19 vaccine (dated by TCRdb to the early 2020s). Broadly, across the study: TCR sequencing covered roughly 230 trial participants: 200 to 210 given two doses of AZD1222 and some 25 given two doses of MenACWY control vaccine. Trial participants were enrolled by age into subgroups of 18-55, 56-69 and 70-plus years, and 148, 28 and 57 TCR-sequenced participants, respectively, were included in these subgroups. Overall study results and their limits: Vaccine-associated CD4 TCRs spanned the whole spike protein, with dominant responses in regions 160-218 and 743-854. Participants were mostly white British and included more females than males, and it was suggested by the authors that clonal diversity may have been underestimated. In the small 56-69-year group, the increase in depth fell short of significance, most likely because of low power. Because no day 14 peak-response samples were available, repertoires were characterized only after the peak T cell response. Conclusions about previously exposed vaccinees are limited because only five or six AZD1222 recipients were SARS-CoV-2 seropositive at baseline. Spike-specific TCR breadth and depth rose significantly after two AZD1222 doses compared with day 0 and with MenACWY recipients. Nearly half of unique spike-specific TCRs reportedly recognized epitopes outside regions mutated in the B.1.351 and B.1.1.7 variants.

The CDR3 regions of human TCRbeta chains were analyzed by immunosequencing. Concerning the study's data processing: TCRs in the repertoires were matched against a reference library of SARS-CoV-2-specific TCRs that had been generated with the MIRA antigen-specificity platform. Breadth meant the fraction of unique TCRs that were SARS-CoV-2-associated, whereas depth meant the fraction of total T cells that were SARS-CoV-2-associated. Using the MIRA data, each spike-specific TCR was mapped to the spike region that the TCR reacts to and placed in a CD4 or CD8 class. Log10-transformed breadth and depth values were compared by one-way ANOVA with Sidak's multiple comparisons tests. Not all clones reach the TCRdb copy of this immuneACCESS table, which keeps in-frame sequences only. Checked studies attribute under half of the gap to unresolved V genes and leave the rest unexplained. Clone size and V and J calls were adopted from that table, with D and trimming inferred from the DNA. The sample table holds roughly 90,000 clones, of which roughly 89% were seen once. About 5.2% of the sample rests with the top ten.

This clone appeared a few times. No cognate antigen has been identified for it. Base qualities are not at hand, and no much larger clone is one base apart. Read against the paper, the sample's time point label means: about 28 days (+/-7) after the second vaccine dose. AZD1222 recipients given second doses at about 4 weeks or at about 12 weeks were pooled, since spike-specific TCR depth and breadth were not found to differ between the two schedules. Vaccinee samples were obtained from the UK trials COV001 and COV002, which included a single-blind randomized controlled phase 2/3 trial of AZD1222 (ChAdOx1 nCoV-19) in healthy adults. For TCRbeta chain sequencing, PBMC samples from trial participants were taken at day 0 and at day 28 after the second dose. Deletion took 4 bases off V and 2 bases off J, with a span of 8 bases between the germline ends. CDR1 and CDR2 are read off the germline V gene as SGHDN and FVKESK. The CDR3 has 13 amino acids, counting the end cysteine and phenylalanine. The retained sequence is limited to the CDR3, 39 bases, with the frame set at the first base.

In this chain, TRBV14 is recombined with TRBJ1-2; confidence is insufficient to name the D gene. This material consisted of peripheral blood, taken 28 days after the second AZD1222 dose. The sequence derives from an adult who received the AZD1222 COVID-19 vaccine. The CDR3 region has the sequence CASSLERNYGYTF. The DNA sequence follows: TGTGCCAGCAGCCTTGAAAGGAACTATGGCTACACCTTC.